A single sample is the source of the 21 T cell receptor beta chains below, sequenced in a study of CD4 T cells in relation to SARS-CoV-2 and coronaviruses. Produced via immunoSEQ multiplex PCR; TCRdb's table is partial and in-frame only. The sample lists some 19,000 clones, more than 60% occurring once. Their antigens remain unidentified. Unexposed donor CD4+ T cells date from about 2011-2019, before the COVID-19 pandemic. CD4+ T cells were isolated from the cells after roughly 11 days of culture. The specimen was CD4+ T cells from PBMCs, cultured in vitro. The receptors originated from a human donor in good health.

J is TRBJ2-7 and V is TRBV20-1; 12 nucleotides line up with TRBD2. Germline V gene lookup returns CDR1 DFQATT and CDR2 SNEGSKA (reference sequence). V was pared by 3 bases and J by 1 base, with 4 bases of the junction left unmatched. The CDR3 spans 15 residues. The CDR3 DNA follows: TGCAGTGCTAGTGAGACTAGCGGGGGTTCCTACGAGCAGTACTTC. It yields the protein CSASETSGGSYEQYF.

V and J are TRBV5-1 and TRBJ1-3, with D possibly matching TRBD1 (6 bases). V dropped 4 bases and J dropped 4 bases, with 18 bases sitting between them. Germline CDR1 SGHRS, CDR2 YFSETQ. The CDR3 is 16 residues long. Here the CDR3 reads CASSQNTGSYGNTIYF. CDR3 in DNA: TGCGCCAGCAGCCAAAACACAGGGTCTTACGGAAACACCATATATTTT.

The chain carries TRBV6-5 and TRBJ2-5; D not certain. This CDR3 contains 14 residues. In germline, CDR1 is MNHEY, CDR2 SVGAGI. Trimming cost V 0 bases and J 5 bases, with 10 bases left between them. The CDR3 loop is CASSYSSVGETQYF. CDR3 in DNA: TGTGCCAGCAGTTACTCGAGTGTAGGGGAGACCCAGTACTTC.

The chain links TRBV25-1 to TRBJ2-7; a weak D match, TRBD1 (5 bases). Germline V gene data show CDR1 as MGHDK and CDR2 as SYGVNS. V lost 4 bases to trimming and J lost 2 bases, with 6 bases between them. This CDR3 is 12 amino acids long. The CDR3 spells CASSGTTYEQYF. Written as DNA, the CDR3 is TGTGCCAGCAGTGGGACAACCTACGAGCAGTACTTC.

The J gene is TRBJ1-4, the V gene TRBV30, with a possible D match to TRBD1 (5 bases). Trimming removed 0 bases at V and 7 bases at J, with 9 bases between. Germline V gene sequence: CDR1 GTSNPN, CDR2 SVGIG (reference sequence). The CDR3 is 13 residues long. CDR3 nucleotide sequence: TGTGCCTGGAGTGTCGGGGCCGGTGAAAAACTGTTTTTT. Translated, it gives CAWSVGAGEKLFF.

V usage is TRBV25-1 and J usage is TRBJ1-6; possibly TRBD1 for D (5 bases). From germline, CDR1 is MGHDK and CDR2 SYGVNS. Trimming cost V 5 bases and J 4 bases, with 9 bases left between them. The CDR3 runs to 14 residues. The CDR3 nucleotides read TGTGCCAGCAGTTGGGAGGGGTATAATTCACCCCTCCACTTT. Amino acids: CASSWEGYNSPLHF.

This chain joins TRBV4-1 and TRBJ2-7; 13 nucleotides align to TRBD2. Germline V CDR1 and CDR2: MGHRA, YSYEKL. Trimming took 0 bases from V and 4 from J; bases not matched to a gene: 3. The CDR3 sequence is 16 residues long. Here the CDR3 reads CASSQDGLAGAYEQYF. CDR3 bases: TGCGCCAGCAGCCAAGATGGACTAGCGGGGGCATACGAGCAGTACTTC.

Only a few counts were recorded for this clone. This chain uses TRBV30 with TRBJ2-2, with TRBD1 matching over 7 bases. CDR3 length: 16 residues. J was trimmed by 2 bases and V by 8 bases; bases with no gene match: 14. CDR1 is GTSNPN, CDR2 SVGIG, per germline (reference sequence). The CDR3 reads CARMRGGALNTGELFF. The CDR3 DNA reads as TGTGCCCGGATGAGAGGGGGCGCGCTAAACACCGGGGAGCTGTTTTTT.

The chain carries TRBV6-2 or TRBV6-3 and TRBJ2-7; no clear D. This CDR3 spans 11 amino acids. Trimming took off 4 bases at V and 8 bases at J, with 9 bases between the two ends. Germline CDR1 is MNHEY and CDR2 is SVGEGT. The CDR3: CASSSGPKQYF. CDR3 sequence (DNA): TGTGCCAGCAGTTCCGGACCCAAGCAGTACTTC.

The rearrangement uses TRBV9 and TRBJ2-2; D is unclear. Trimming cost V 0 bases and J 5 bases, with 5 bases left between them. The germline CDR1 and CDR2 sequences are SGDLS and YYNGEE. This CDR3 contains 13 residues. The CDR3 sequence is CASSVVSTGELFF. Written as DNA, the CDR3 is TGTGCCAGCAGCGTAGTGTCTACCGGGGAGCTGTTTTTT.

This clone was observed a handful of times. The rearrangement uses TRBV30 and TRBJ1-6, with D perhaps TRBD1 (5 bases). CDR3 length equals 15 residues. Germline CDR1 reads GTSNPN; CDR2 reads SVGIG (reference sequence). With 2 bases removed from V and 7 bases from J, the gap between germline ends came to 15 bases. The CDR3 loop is CAWSSTGTVNSPLHF. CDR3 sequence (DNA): TGTGCCTGGAGTTCGACCGGGACGGTGAATTCACCCCTCCACTTT. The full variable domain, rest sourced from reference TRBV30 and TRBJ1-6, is SQTIHQWPATLVQPVGSPLSLECTVEGTSNPNLYWYRQAAGRGLQLLFYSVGIGQISSEVPQNLSASRPQDRQFILSSKKLLLSDSGFYLCAWSSTGTVNSPLHFGNGTRLTVT.

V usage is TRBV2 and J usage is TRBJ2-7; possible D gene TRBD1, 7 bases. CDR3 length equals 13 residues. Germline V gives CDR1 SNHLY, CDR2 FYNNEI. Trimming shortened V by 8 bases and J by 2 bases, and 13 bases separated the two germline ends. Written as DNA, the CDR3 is TGTGCCAGCGGGGGGACAGCCCCCTACGAGCAGTACTTC. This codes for CASGGTAPYEQYF.

The CDR3 loop is CASSPRANEKLFF. As DNA, the CDR3 is TGTGCCAGCAGCCCCCGGGCTAATGAAAAACTGTTTTTT. The gene calls are TRBV28 and TRBJ1-4; the D is unclear. The CDR3 length is 13 residues. The germline V gene encodes CDR1 MDHEN and CDR2 SYDVKM. V lost 6 bases and J lost 3, with 8 bases in between.

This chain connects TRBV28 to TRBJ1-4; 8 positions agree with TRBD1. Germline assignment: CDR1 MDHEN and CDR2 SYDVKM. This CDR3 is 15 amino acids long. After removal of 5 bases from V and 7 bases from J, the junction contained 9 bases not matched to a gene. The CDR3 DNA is TGTGCCAGCAGTCGGATCGGACAGGGTGGTGAAAAACTGTTTTTT. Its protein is CASSRIGQGGEKLFF.

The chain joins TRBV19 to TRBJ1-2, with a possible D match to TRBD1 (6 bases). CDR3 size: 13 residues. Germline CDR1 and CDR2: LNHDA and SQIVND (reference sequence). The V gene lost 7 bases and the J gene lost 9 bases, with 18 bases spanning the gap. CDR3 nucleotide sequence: TGTGCCAGTACCACGACACGGGGGGCAAGCTACACCTTC. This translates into CASTTTRGASYTF.

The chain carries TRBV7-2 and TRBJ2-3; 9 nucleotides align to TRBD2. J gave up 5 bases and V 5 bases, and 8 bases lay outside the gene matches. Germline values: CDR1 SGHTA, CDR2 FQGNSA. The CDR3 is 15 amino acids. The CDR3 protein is CASSPIAGEGDTQYF. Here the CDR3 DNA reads TGTGCCAGCAGCCCAATAGCGGGGGAGGGAGATACGCAGTATTTT.

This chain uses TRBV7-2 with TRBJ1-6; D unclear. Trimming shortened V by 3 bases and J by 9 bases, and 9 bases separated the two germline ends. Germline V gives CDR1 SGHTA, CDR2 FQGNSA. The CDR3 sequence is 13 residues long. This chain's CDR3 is CASSFPRASPLHF. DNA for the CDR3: TGTGCCAGCAGCTTTCCGAGGGCTTCACCCCTCCACTTT.

The CDR3 DNA sequence: TGTGCCAGCAGCCAAAAGACTAGCGGGAGAATCGATGAGCAGTTCTTC. This translates into CASSQKTSGRIDEQFF. The rearrangement joins TRBV3-1 (or the pseudogene TRBV3-2) to TRBJ2-1; 12 bases agree with TRBD2. CDR3 size: 16 residues. Trimming took 2 bases from V and 8 from J; bases not matched to a gene: 7. CDR1 and CDR2 (germline): LGHDT, YNNKEL (reference sequence).

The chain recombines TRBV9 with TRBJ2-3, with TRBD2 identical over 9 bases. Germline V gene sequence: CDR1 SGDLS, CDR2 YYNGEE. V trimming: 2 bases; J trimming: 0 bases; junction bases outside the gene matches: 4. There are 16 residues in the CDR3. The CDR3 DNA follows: TGTGCCAGCAGCGTCGGGACTAGCTATAGCACAGATACGCAGTATTTT. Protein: CASSVGTSYSTDTQYF.

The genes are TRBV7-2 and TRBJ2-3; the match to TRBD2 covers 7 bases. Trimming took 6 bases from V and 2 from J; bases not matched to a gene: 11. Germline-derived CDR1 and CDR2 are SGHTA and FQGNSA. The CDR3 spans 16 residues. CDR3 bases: TGTGCCAGCAGAAAAGGGGACTACCTTTCCACAGATACGCAGTATTTT. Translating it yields CASRKGDYLSTDTQYF.

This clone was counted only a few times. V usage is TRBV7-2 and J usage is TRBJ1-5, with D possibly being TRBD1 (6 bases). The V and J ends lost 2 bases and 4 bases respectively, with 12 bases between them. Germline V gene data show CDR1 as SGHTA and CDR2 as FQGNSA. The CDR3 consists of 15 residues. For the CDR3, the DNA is TGTGCCAGCAGCTTAAGGGCAGGGGATAATCAGCCCCAGCATTTT. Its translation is CASSLRAGDNQPQHF. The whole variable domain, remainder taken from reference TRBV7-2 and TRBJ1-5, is GAGVSQSPSNKVTEKGKDVELRCDPISGHTALYWYRQSLGQGLEFLIYFQGNSAPDKSGLPSDRFSAERTGGSVSTLTIQRTQQEDSAVYLCASSLRAGDNQPQHFGDGTRLSIL.